This T cell receptor (beta chain) was sequenced during a study of vaccination and CD4 T cells after COVID-19. The study's findings and limits: Median SARS-CoV-2-reactive clonotype numbers went from 21 to 38; this increase was not significant. Convalescent patients' clones that were vaccine-specific were spike mono-reactive in 304 of 307 cases.

Indicated treatment: roughly ten-day PBMC culture with coronavirus spike peptide pools or control peptides (ViraFEST assay). As concerns this clonotype: Antigen unknown.

Cultured CD4+ T cell DNA was sequenced using the Oncomine TCR Beta short-read assay. It was from cultured CD4+ T cells that genomic DNA was extracted. One entry per CDR3 protein, called by TCRdb with MiXCR from the PCR reads. Of 20,000 or so distinct CDR3 sequences in the sample, under 70% were seen once. After removal of 6 bases from V and 0 bases from J, the junction contained 1 base not matched to a gene. CDR3 size: 13 residues. Germline CDR1 is SNHLY and CDR2 is FYNNEI. The gene calls are TRBV2 and TRBJ1-1; 7 bases align to TRBD1. Sequencing was done on a sample of CD4+ T cells from blood, cultured in vitro. The receptor's source is a human donor who had recovered from COVID-19. CDR3 residues: CASRGQMNTEAFF. DNA for the CDR3: TGTGCCAGCAGGGGACAGATGAACACTGAAGCTTTCTTT.